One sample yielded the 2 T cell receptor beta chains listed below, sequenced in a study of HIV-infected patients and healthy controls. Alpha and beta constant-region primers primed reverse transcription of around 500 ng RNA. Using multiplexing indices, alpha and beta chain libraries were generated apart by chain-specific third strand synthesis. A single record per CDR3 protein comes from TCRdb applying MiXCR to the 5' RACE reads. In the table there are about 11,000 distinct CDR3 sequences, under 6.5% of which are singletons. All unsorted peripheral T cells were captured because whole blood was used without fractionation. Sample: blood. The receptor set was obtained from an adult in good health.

CDR3 region: CASSSTDKGTQYF. CDR3 nucleotide sequence: TGTGCCAGTAGTTCGACAGATAAGGGTACGCAGTATTTT. The gene calls are TRBV19 and TRBJ2-3; perhaps TRBD1 as D (5 bases). The CDR3 is 13 amino acids. The germline gives CDR1 LNHDA, CDR2 SQIVND (reference sequence). The V and J ends lost 5 bases and 8 bases respectively, with 14 bases between them.

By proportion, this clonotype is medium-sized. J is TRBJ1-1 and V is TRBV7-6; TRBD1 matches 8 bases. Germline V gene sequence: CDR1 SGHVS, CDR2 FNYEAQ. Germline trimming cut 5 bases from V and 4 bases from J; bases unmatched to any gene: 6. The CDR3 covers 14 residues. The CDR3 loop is CASSRTGYATEAFF. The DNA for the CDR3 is TGTGCCAGCAGCCGGACAGGGTATGCCACTGAAGCTTTCTTT.